A selection of T cell receptor beta chains follows, all from one sample in a study of T cell responses to AZD1222 COVID-19 vaccine. The table came from immunoSEQ multiplex PCR; TCRdb's copy has only in-frame clones and leaves some out. The sample has around 120,000 clones, 90% to 95% seen once. The starting material was peripheral blood, obtained on day 0 of AZD1222 vaccination. The receptors come from an adult in good health. CDR3s include the opening cysteine and the closing phenylalanine or tryptophan. A D gene is named only where the DNA matches it firmly.

d_call | j_call | v_call | cdr3_aa
NA | TRBJ1-1 | TRBV7-8 | CASSPQLLNTEAFF
TRBD1 | TRBJ1-4 | TRBV5-5 | CASSSRDRVGEKLFF
NA | TRBJ1-2 | TRBV19 | CASSILGGYTF
NA | TRBJ1-2 | TRBV13 | CASSLGNRDRRLYGYTF
TRBD1 | TRBJ1-5 | TRBV27 | CASRLSGTGANKGPQHF
NA | TRBJ2-7 | TRBV12-3/TRBV12-4 | CASSFGGPEQYF
NA | TRBJ1-5 | TRBV30 | CAWSVLGDSNQAQHF
TRBD1 | TRBJ2-7 | TRBV25-1 | CASSDGTGTNYEQYF
NA | TRBJ1-1 | TRBV28 | CATRSQLNTEAFF
NA | TRBJ2-3 | TRBV7-2 | CASSLAVGFGGDTDTQYF
TRBD1 | TRBJ1-1 | TRBV29-1 | CSVGTGGLNTEAFF
NA | TRBJ1-3 | TRBV27 | CASSLVPGGNTIYF
TRBD1 | TRBJ2-2 | TRBV7-7 | CASSLDAGGFTGELFF
TRBD1 | TRBJ1-2 | TRBV25-1 | CASSGKGQGDYGYTF
NA | TRBJ1-6 | TRBV2 | CASSVRTPAGGSPLHF
NA | TRBJ1-5 | TRBV2 | CASTRARQGIVDQPQHF
TRBD1 | TRBJ1-2 | TRBV9 | CASSAQSGQANYGYTF
NA | TRBJ1-1 | TRBV10-3 | CAISESTVNTEAFF
TRBD1 | TRBJ1-2 | TRBV6-2/TRBV6-3 | CASSYFGQGNGYTF
NA | TRBJ1-1 | TRBV13 | CASSLDTSPEAFF
NA | TRBJ1-5 | TRBV27 | CASSPPGRNQPQHF
NA | TRBJ1-2 | TRBV2 | CASRPGINYGYTF
TRBD1 | TRBJ1-6 | TRBV19 | CASQRDRIDNSPLHF
NA | TRBJ2-5 | TRBV11-3 | CASSPTQETQYF
NA | TRBJ1-1 | TRBV19 | CASSIGGGTEAFF
TRBD2 | TRBJ2-2 | TRBV7-6 | CASSFTLAVNTGELFF